This TCR beta chain originates from a study of CD8+ T cells in alopecia areata. Isolated RNA was reverse transcribed into cDNA used as the sequencing template. Sequencing used immunoSEQ multiplex PCR; TCRdb keeps in-frame clones, though not all of them. The table lists 150,000 to 200,000 clones, approximately 60% of them singletons. Points on this clone: What it recognizes is unknown.

PBMCs, the starting material, were the source of sorted CD4+ and CD8+ T cells. The study, taken as a whole, reports: Clonality in lesional scalp, especially alopecia totalis/universalis, exceeded that of normal scalp. TCR sharing across patients was less clear than in mice, possibly HLA-related.

CDR1 is SGHVS, CDR2 FNYEAQ, per germline. Trimming stripped 1 base from V and 5 bases from J, with 14 bases between. The CDR3 length is 15 residues. Specimen: CD4+ T cells sorted from blood. The J gene is TRBJ2-5, the V gene TRBV7-6, with D possibly TRBD1 on 5 matching bases. The TCR sequence derives from a human donor in good health. The CDR3 here is CASSLGGGVRETQYF. CDR3 DNA: TGTGCCAGCAGCTTAGGGGGCGGAGTCCGGGAGACCCAGTACTTC.